The 4 T cell receptor beta chains below come from one sample, sequenced in a study of OX40 agonist ivuxolimab in advanced cancers. Repertoires were generated with immunoSEQ multiplex PCR, while TCRdb's copy carries only in-frame clones and drops some. The sample lists under 60,000 clones, roughly 80% occurring once. Sample: CD4+ or CD8+ T cells sorted from blood, taken in a trial of the OX40 agonist ivuxolimab. The receptors were gathered from an adult with an advanced solid tumor such as melanoma, head and neck, liver or kidney cancer.

This chain connects TRBV7-9 to TRBJ2-5; no reliable D call. Looked up from germline, CDR1 is SEHNR and CDR2 is FQNEAQ (reference sequence). Trimming pared 5 bases from V and 3 bases from J, leaving 16 bases between. The CDR3 consists of 15 residues. CDR3 loop: CASSPIRGLKETQYF. The CDR3 DNA reads as TGTGCCAGCAGCCCCATCCGAGGCCTAAAAGAGACCCAGTACTTC.

This chain uses TRBV2 with TRBJ2-6; no firm D call. This CDR3 is built from 14 residues. The V end lost 8 bases, the J end lost 0 bases, and 8 bases lay between the germline ends. Germline CDR1 and CDR2: SNHLY and FYNNEI. In DNA, the CDR3 is TGTGCCAGCCTTTCAGCCTCTGGGGCCAACGTCCTGACTTTC. It specifies CASLSASGANVLTF. Together with reference TRBV2 and TRBJ2-6, the CDR3 gives the full variable domain: EPEVTQTPSHQVTQMGQEVILRCVPISNHLYFYWYRQILGQKVEFLVSFYNNEISEKSEIFDDQFSVERPDGSNFTLKIRSTKLEDSAMYFCASLSASGANVLTFGAGSRLTVL.

This clone was seen a single time. This sequence joins TRBV14 and TRBJ1-2; 9 bases map to TRBD1. CDR1 and CDR2 from the germline V gene are SGHDN and FVKESK. The ends lost 1 base at V and 4 bases at J; junction bases unmatched: 4. The CDR3 has 15 residues. CDR3 residues: CASSQVTGGGYGYTF. The CDR3 DNA follows: TGTGCCAGCAGCCAAGTAACAGGGGGCGGCTATGGCTACACCTTC.

The chain links TRBV7-2 to TRBJ2-1, with 15 bases matching TRBD2. CDR3 length: 16 amino acids. The ends lost 2 bases at V and 15 bases at J; junction bases unmatched: 11. Germline V gene lookup returns CDR1 SGHTA and CDR2 FQGNSA. The CDR3 loop is CASSLITGLAGGPGFF. The DNA for the CDR3 is TGTGCCAGCAGCTTAATCACTGGACTAGCGGGGGGGCCCGGGTTCTTC.